This T cell receptor beta chain is drawn from a study of shared clonotypes between healthy human individuals. The method was immunoSEQ multiplex PCR; TCRdb's version includes in-frame clones alone and lacks a portion of them. In the table there are 75,000 to 100,000 clones, around 47% of which are singletons. Germline V CDR1 and CDR2: LGHNA, YSLEER. Trimming cost V 0 bases and J 4 bases, with 12 bases left between them. This CDR3 region has 15 residues. To note about this clone: Other nucleotide sequences in the sample specify the same CDR3.

This TCR derives from a woman in her thirties or forties in good health. Some clones in this sample may be carry-over from other donors' samples. V is TRBV4-3 and J is TRBJ1-2, with TRBD1 as a possible D gene (5 bases). Sequences were obtained from PBMCs. CDR3: CASSQDLPGSYGYTF. CDR3 DNA: TGCGCCAGCAGCCAAGATCTCCCAGGGAGCTATGGCTACACCTTC.